This paragraph covers one TCR beta chain sequence. What it recognizes is unknown. Germline assignment: CDR1 MGHDK and CDR2 SYGVNS. The CDR3 length is 11 residues. V lost 3 bases, J lost 16 bases, and 13 bases lay in between. The entry originates in a study of T cell responses to AZD1222 COVID-19 vaccine. General study results and limits: Spike-specific TCR breadth and depth went up after people got two AZD1222 doses. Only after the peak T cell response were repertoires sampled. Unmutated regions of variants are reportedly targeted by nearly half of spike-specific TCRs. Seropositive at baseline were only a handful of AZD1222 recipients.

Clones were sequenced by immunoSEQ multiplex PCR, and TCRdb holds only the in-frame ones, with some missing. Of tens of thousands of clones listed, 70% to 85% are singletons. This chain joins TRBV25-1 and TRBJ2-1; a possible D gene is TRBD2 (5 bases). Sequences were derived from peripheral blood, sampled on day 0 of MenACWY control vaccination. The sequence was obtained from an adult in good health. This chain's CDR3 is CASSDRAGIFF. The DNA for the CDR3 is TGTGCCAGCAGTGATAGGGCGGGTATCTTCTTC.